This TCR beta chain is drawn from a study of CD8 T cells in Susac syndrome. A quantity of roughly 0.5 to 1 ug RNA underwent reverse transcription using random hexamers. Via MiXCR, TCRdb re-called the immunoSEQ multiplex PCR reads, giving one row per CDR3 protein. The table records around 45,000 distinct CDR3 sequences, nearly 95% of them present only once. Unmatched junction bases numbered 22, after V lost 5 bases and J lost 0 bases. This CDR3 region has 23 residues. Germline V gives CDR1 SGHAT, CDR2 FQNNGV. The J gene is TRBJ2-1, the V gene TRBV11-2, with 13 bases aligning to TRBD2. Sample: CD8+ T cells from PBMCs. The clonotype was recovered from a human donor in good health. The CDR3 region has the DNA TGTGCCAGCAGCGTCGGATTCGCCGGGACTAGCGGGATTACCCCACACTCCTACAATGAGCAGTTCTTC. Its protein product is CASSVGFAGTSGITPHSYNEQFF.